Listed below are T cell receptor beta chains from one sample, sequenced in a study of T cell responses to AZD1222 COVID-19 vaccine. Method: immunoSEQ multiplex PCR; TCRdb's copy keeps in-frame clones and lacks some. The repertoire holds almost 65,000 clones, with about 83% as singletons. The sequences come from peripheral blood, collected on day 0 of AZD1222 vaccination. Receptors originate from an adult in good health. CDR3s include the opening cysteine and the closing phenylalanine or tryptophan. D genes are given only for firm matches. Size tells how often a clone was seen (once, few, many) or the class of an expanded clone, and some rows leave it out.

d_call: NA
clone_size: NA
v_call: TRBV9
j_call: TRBJ1-1
cdr3_aa: CASSVGIMNTEAFF
cdr3_nt: TGTGCCAGCAGCGTGGGGATTATGAACACTGAAGCTTTCTTT

d_call: NA
clone_size: NA
v_call: TRBV20-1
j_call: TRBJ1-2
cdr3_aa: CSASRFTNYGYTF
cdr3_nt: TGCAGTGCTAGTAGGTTTACTAACTATGGCTACACCTTC

d_call: NA
clone_size: NA
v_call: TRBV19
j_call: TRBJ1-2
cdr3_aa: CASSTWGVSGYTF
cdr3_nt: TGTGCCAGTAGTACCTGGGGGGTCTCTGGCTACACCTTC

d_call: TRBD1
clone_size: NA
v_call: TRBV7-9
j_call: TRBJ1-2
cdr3_aa: CASSAGQGPVGYTF
cdr3_nt: TGTGCCAGCAGCGCAGGACAGGGTCCGGTAGGCTACACCTTC

d_call: NA
clone_size: NA
v_call: TRBV10-2
j_call: TRBJ1-5
cdr3_aa: CASSESGPYSNQPQHF
cdr3_nt: TGCGCCAGCAGTGAATCGGGACCTTATAGCAATCAGCCCCAGCATTTT

d_call: NA
clone_size: NA
v_call: TRBV6-1
j_call: TRBJ1-6
cdr3_aa: CASSEAEGSYNSPLHF
cdr3_nt: TGTGCCAGCAGTGAAGCCGAGGGCTCCTATAATTCACCCCTCCACTTT

d_call: NA
clone_size: NA
v_call: TRBV30
j_call: TRBJ2-2
cdr3_aa: CAQYGGAGTGELFF
cdr3_nt: TGTGCCCAGTACGGCGGGGCGGGCACCGGGGAGCTGTTTTTT

d_call: TRBD1
clone_size: NA
v_call: TRBV7-9
j_call: TRBJ1-1
cdr3_aa: CASLRQGPNTEAFF
cdr3_nt: TGTGCCAGCCTTAGACAGGGGCCGAACACTGAAGCTTTCTTT

d_call: NA
clone_size: NA
v_call: TRBV6-4
j_call: TRBJ2-3
cdr3_aa: CASSDGGEADTQYF
cdr3_nt: TGTGCCAGCAGTGATGGCGGGGAGGCAGATACGCAGTATTTT

d_call: NA
clone_size: once
v_call: TRBV18
j_call: TRBJ1-1
cdr3_aa: CASSPRDPNTEAFF
cdr3_nt: TGTGCCAGCTCACCCCGGGATCCGAACACTGAAGCTTTCTTT

d_call: NA
clone_size: NA
v_call: TRBV4-2
j_call: TRBJ1-3
cdr3_aa: CASSQVGRASGNTIYF
cdr3_nt: TGTGCCAGCAGCCAAGTCGGAAGGGCATCAGGAAACACCATATATTTT

d_call: NA
clone_size: once
v_call: TRBV14
j_call: TRBJ1-5
cdr3_aa: CASSQAVKDRNQPQHF
cdr3_nt: TGTGCCAGCAGCCAAGCGGTTAAGGATCGCAATCAGCCCCAGCATTTT

d_call: NA
clone_size: NA
v_call: TRBV4-2
j_call: TRBJ1-1
cdr3_aa: CASSDPTRPNTEAFF
cdr3_nt: TGTGCCAGCAGCGACCCCACCCGACCGAACACTGAAGCTTTCTTT

d_call: NA
clone_size: NA
v_call: TRBV6-4
j_call: TRBJ2-7
cdr3_aa: CASSDSGGREQYF
cdr3_nt: TGTGCCAGCAGTGACTCAGGGGGGCGCGAGCAGTACTTC

d_call: TRBD1
clone_size: few
v_call: TRBV9
j_call: TRBJ1-5
cdr3_aa: CASSEARQGSNQPQHF
cdr3_nt: TGTGCCAGCAGCGAGGCGAGACAGGGGTCGAATCAGCCCCAGCATTTT

d_call: NA
clone_size: NA
v_call: TRBV19
j_call: TRBJ1-5
cdr3_aa: CASSVSGTPNQPQHF
cdr3_nt: TGTGCCAGTAGTGTCTCCGGGACCCCCAATCAGCCCCAGCATTTT